This T cell receptor beta chain was captured in a study of T cells in narcolepsy. Overall study: Enrolled donors included narcolepsy type 1 or type 2 patients and healthy controls. Study conclusions and caveats: Autoreactive clone sequences were missing from some blood memory CD4+ repertoires. Reportedly, autoreactive clonotypes were serially detected in patients' blood but not controls'. Autoreactive HCRT-specific and TRIB2-specific clonotypes were marked in same-patient CSF-versus-blood CD4+ comparisons.

The data were produced by immunoSEQ multiplex PCR, yet TCRdb's version contains in-frame clones alone and is incomplete. The sample has tens of thousands of clones; around 63% are singletons. The V and J ends lost 6 bases and 2 bases respectively, with 11 bases between them. From germline, CDR1 is LNHDA and CDR2 SQIVND (reference sequence). The CDR3 covers 14 residues. This clone turned up a few times. Antigen: not known. Sequenced input: memory (CD45RA-) CD4+ T cells from blood. This clonotype originated in a human donor in good health. This rearrangement joins TRBV19 to TRBJ1-5, with a tentative D call TRBD1 (6 bases). As DNA, the CDR3 is TGTGCCAGTAGGCGGCCAGGGGGCAATCAGCCCCAGCATTTT. Protein: CASRRPGGNQPQHF.